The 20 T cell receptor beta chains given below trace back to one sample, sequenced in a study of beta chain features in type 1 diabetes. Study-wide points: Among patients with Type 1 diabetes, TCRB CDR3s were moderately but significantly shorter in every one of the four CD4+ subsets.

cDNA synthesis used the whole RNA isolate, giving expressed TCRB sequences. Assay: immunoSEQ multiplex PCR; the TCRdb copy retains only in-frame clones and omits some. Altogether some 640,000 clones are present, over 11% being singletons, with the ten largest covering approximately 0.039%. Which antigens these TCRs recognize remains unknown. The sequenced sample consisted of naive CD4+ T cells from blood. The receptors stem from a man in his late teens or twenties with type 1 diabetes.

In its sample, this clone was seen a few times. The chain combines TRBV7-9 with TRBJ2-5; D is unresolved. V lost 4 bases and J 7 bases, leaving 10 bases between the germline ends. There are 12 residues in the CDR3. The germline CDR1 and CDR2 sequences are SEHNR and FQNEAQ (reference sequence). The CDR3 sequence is CASSYYKGTQYF. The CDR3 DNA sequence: TGTGCCAGCAGCTACTATAAGGGGACCCAGTACTTC. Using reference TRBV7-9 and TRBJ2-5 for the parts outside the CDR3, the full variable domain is DTGVSQNPRHKITKRGQNVTFRCDPISEHNRLYWYRQTLGQGPEFLTYFQNEAQLEKSRLLSDRFSAERPKGSFSTLEIQRTEQGDSAMYLCASSYYKGTQYFGPGTRLLVL.

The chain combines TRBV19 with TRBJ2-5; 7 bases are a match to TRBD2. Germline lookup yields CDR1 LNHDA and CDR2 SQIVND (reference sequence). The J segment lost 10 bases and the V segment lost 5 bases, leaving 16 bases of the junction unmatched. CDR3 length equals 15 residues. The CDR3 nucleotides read TGTGCCAGTAGTCCCAGCGGGATAGTAAGAGAGGGCCAGTACTTC. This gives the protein CASSPSGIVREGQYF.

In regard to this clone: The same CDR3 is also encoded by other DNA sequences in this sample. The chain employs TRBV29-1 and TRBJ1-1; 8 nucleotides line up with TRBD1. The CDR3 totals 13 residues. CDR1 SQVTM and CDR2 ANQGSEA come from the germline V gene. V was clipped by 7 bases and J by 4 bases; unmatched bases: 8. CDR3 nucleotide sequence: TGCAGCGCCTTAGGACAGGGAGGCACTGAAGCTTTCTTT. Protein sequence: CSALGQGGTEAFF.

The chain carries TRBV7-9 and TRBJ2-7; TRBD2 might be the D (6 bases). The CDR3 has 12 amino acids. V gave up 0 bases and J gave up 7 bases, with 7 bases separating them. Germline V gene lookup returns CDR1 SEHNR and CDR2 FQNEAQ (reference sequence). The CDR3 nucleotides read TGTGCCAGCAGCTTAGCGGGACTTGAGCAGTACTTC. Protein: CASSLAGLEQYF.

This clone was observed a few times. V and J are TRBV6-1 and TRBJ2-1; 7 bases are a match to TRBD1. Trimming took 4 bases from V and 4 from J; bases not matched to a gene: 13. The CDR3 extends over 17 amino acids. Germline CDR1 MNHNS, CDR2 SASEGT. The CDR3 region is CASSASRQGPIYNEQFF. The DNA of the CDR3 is TGTGCCAGCAGTGCTTCCCGACAGGGCCCCATTTACAATGAGCAGTTCTTC.

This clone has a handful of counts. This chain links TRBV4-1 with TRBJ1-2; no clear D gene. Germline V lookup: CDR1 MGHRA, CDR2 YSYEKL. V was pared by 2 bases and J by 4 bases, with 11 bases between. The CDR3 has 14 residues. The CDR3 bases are TGCGCCAGCAGCCAACCGGGGTCCGGCTATGGCTACACCTTC. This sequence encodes CASSQPGSGYGYTF.

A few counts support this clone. CDR3 DNA: TGTGCCAGCAGCTTGGAAATTAGGACTGAAGCTTTCTTT. This encodes CASSLEIRTEAFF. The gene calls are TRBV7-2 and TRBJ1-1, with D hard to call. This CDR3 has 13 residues. V lost 3 bases and J 5 bases, leaving 10 bases between the germline ends. Germline CDR1 is SGHTA and CDR2 is FQGNSA.

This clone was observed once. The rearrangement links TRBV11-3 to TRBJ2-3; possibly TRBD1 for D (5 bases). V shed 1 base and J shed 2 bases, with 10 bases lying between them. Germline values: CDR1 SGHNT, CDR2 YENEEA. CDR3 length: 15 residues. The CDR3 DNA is TGTGCCAGCAGCTTAGGGATAGGGGCCACAGATACGCAGTATTTT. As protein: CASSLGIGATDTQYF. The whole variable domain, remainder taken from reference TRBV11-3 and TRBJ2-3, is EAGVVQSPRYKIIEKKQPVAFWCNPISGHNTLYWYLQNLGQGPELLIRYENEEAVDDSQLPKDRFSAERLKGVDSTLKIQPAELGDSAVYLCASSLGIGATDTQYFGPGTRLTVL.

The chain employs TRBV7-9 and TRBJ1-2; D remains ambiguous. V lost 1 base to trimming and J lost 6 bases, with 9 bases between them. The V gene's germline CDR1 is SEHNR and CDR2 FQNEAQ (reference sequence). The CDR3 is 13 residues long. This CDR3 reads CASSLGQKHGYTF. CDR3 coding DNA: TGTGCCAGCAGCTTAGGGCAGAAACATGGCTACACCTTC.

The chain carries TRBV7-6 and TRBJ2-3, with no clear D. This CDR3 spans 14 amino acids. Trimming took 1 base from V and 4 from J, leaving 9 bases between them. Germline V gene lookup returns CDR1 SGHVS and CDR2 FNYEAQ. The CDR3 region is CASSLEGFPDTQYF. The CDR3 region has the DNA TGTGCCAGCAGCTTAGAAGGGTTCCCAGATACGCAGTATTTT.

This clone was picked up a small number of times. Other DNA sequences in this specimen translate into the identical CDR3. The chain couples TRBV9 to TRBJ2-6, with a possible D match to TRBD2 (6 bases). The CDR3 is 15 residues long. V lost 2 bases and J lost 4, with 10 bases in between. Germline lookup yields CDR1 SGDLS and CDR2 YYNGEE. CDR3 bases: TGTGCCAGCAGCGTCGGAGGGAGCGGGGCCAACGTCCTGACTTTC. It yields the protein CASSVGGSGANVLTF.

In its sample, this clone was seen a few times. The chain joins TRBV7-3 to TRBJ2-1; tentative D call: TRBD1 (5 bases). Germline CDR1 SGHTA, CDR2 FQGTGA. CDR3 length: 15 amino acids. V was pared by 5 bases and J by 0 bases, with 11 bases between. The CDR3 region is CASSERQISYNEQFF. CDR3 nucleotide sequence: TGTGCCAGCAGCGAGAGACAGATCTCCTACAATGAGCAGTTCTTC.

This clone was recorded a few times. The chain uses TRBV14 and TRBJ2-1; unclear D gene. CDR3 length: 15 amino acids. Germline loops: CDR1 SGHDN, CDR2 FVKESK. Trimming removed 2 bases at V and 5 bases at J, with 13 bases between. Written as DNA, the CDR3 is TGTGCCAGCAGCCAAAGCTTCCCGGTCCACAATGAGCAGTTCTTC. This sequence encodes CASSQSFPVHNEQFF.

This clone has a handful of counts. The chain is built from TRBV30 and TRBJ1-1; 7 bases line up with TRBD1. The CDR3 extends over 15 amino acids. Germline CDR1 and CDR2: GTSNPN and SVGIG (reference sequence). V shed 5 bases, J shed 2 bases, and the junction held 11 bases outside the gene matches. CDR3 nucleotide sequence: TGTGCCTGGTGCTGGGACAGCCATTATAACACTGAAGCTTTCTTT. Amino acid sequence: CAWCWDSHYNTEAFF. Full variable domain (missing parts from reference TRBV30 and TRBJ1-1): SQTIHQWPATLVQPVGSPLSLECTVEGTSNPNLYWYRQAAGRGLQLLFYSVGIGQISSEVPQNLSASRPQDRQFILSSKKLLLSDSGFYLCAWCWDSHYNTEAFFGQGTRLTVV.

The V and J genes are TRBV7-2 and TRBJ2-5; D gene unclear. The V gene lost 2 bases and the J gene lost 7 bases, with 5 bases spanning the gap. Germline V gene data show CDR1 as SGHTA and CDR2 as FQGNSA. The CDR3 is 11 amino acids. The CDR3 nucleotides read TGTGCCAGCAGCTTATCTTCGACCCAGTACTTC. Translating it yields CASSLSSTQYF.

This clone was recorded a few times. The CDR3 DNA sequence: TGTGCCTGGAGGGCAACAGGGCTCGGAAACACCATATATTTT. This encodes CAWRATGLGNTIYF. The chain couples TRBV30 to TRBJ1-3; possibly TRBD1 for D (6 bases). Germline V gives CDR1 GTSNPN, CDR2 SVGIG (reference sequence). V was trimmed by 3 bases and J by 4 bases, leaving 13 bases between them. The CDR3 length is 14 residues.

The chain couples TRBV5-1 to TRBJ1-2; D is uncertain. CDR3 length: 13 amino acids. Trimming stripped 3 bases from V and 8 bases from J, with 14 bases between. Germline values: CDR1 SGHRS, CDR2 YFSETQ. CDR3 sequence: CASSSTGLEGYTF. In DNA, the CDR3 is TGCGCCAGCAGCTCGACCGGCCTGGAAGGCTACACCTTC.

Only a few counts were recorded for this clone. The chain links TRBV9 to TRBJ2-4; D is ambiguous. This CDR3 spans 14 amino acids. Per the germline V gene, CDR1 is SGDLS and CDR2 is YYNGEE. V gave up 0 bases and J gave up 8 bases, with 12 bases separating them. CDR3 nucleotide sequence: TGTGCCAGCAGCGTAGGTACCTATGGGGACATTCAGTACTTC. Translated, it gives CASSVGTYGDIQYF.

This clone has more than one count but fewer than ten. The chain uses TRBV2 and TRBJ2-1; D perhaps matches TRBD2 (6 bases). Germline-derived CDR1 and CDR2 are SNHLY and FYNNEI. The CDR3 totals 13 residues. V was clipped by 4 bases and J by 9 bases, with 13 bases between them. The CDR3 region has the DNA TGTGCCAGCAGTGCAAGGGACTGGAGTGAGCAGTTCTTC. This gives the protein CASSARDWSEQFF.

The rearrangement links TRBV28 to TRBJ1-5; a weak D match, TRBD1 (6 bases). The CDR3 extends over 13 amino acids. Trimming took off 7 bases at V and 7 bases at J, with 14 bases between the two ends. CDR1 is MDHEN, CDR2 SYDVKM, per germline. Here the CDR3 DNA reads TGTGCCAGCACCCCGGGGGCAGCACAGCCCCAGCATTTT. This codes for CASTPGAAQPQHF.